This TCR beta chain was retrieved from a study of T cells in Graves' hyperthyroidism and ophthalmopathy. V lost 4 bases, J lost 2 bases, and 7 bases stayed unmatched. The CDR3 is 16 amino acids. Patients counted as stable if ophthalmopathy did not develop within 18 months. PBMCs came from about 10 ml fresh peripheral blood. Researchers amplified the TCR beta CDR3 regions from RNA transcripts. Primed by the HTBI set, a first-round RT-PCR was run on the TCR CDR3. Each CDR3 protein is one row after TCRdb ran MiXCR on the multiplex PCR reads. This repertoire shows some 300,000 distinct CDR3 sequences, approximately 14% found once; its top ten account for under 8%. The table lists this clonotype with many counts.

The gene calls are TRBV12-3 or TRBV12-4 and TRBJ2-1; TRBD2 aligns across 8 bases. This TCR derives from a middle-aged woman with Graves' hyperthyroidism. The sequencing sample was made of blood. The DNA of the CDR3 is TGTGCCAGCAGTTCCCGCGGACTAGCCACCTACAATGAGCAGTTCTTC. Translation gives CASSSRGLATYNEQFF.